This TCR beta chain was recorded in a study of T-cell memory formation after mild COVID-19. V lost 0 bases and J lost 1, with 6 bases in between. The CDR3 is 13 residues long. The germline V gene encodes CDR1 DFQATT and CDR2 SNEGSKA (reference sequence). Points from the study as a whole: Several responding clones turned up in pre-infection memory, indicating that cross-reactive memory may have taken part. Shrinking CD4+ clones resided mostly in CM and EM, and CD8+ ones in EMRA. Day 37-peaking second-wave clones had unconfirmed SARS-CoV-2 specificity.

One entry per CDR3 protein, called by TCRdb with MiXCR from the 5' RACE reads. The sample lists roughly 170,000 distinct CDR3 sequences, around a sixth occurring once. About this clonotype: Its target is not known.

The material sequenced was PBMCs or a T cell subset sorted from them (not recorded which). This receptor was taken from a man aged 18-30 years who had mild COVID-19 (a few samples of this study predate the infection). Cell type and time point are not known. J is TRBJ1-1 and V is TRBV20-1; D remains unclear. CDR3 DNA sequence: TGCAGTGCTAGAGAGGACCCGAACACTGAAGCTTTCTTT. This gives the protein CSAREDPNTEAFF.